Listed here are 10 T cell receptor beta chains from one sample, sequenced in a study of blood T cell repertoires in COVID-19 (dated by TCRdb to 2020 to 2021). The library was prepared using the immunoSEQ multiplex PCR assay. In its TCRdb copy, this immuneACCESS table keeps in-frame sequences only and misses some clones. Where compared with another copy, unresolved V genes explain less than half of these, and the others have no known cause. This sample lists over 45,000 clones; 90% were detected once. The biggest ten clones account for less than 4% of the sample. Sample: peripheral blood. The receptors were gathered from a man aged 50 to 60 with acute or convalescent COVID-19.

This clone was counted a few times. The rearrangement links TRBV10-3 to TRBJ1-1, with TRBD1 matching 9 bases. The CDR3 runs to 14 residues. After removal of 0 bases from V and 9 bases from J, the junction contained 5 bases not matched to a gene. From germline, CDR1 is ENHRY and CDR2 SYGVKD. CDR3 in amino acids: CAISESMDRGKAFF. CDR3 in DNA: TGTGCCATCAGTGAGTCGATGGACAGGGGAAAAGCTTTCTTT.

The rearrangement uses TRBV19 and TRBJ1-5, with 7 bases identical to TRBD1. The CDR3 has 14 residues. V lost 4 bases to trimming and J lost 8 bases; unmatched junction nucleotides: 8. The V gene's germline CDR1 is LNHDA and CDR2 SQIVND (reference sequence). The CDR3 loop reads CASSTDREREPQHF. For the CDR3, the DNA is TGTGCCAGTAGTACCGACAGGGAGAGGGAGCCCCAGCATTTT.

The J gene is TRBJ1-1, the V gene TRBV4-3, with 8 bases aligning to TRBD1. Germline V lookup: CDR1 LGHNA, CDR2 YSLEER. The CDR3 sequence is 15 residues long. J gave up 3 bases and V 3 bases, and 6 bases lay outside the gene matches. CDR3 loop: CASSHADRVDTEAFF. The CDR3, as DNA: TGCGCCAGCAGCCATGCGGACAGGGTAGACACTGAAGCTTTCTTT.

The DNA of the CDR3 is TGTGCCAGCACCGGGACAGTAGCTAACTATGGCTACACCTTC. The encoded protein is CASTGTVANYGYTF. The V gene is TRBV2, the J gene TRBJ1-2; 7 positions match TRBD1. Per the germline V gene, CDR1 is SNHLY and CDR2 is FYNNEI. The CDR3 covers 14 residues. Trimming took 7 bases from V and 0 from J; bases not matched to a gene: 5.

This sequence joins TRBV5-1 and TRBJ2-4, with 7 nucleotides matching TRBD1. The CDR3 loop spans 15 amino acids. Germline V gene sequence: CDR1 SGHRS, CDR2 YFSETQ. J lost 4 bases, V lost 0 bases, and 4 bases had no gene match. The DNA of the CDR3 is TGCGCCAGCAGCTTGGGAGGGGGCGGGAAAAACATTCAGTACTTC. Its protein product is CASSLGGGGKNIQYF.

The chain recombines TRBV18 with TRBJ1-1; a weak D match, TRBD1 (5 bases). V was pared by 1 base and J by 11 bases, with 14 bases between. The CDR3 has 13 residues. Germline V CDR1 and CDR2: KGHSH, LQKENI. CDR3 residues: CASSPQNDRAAFF. DNA of the CDR3: TGTGCCAGCTCACCACAAAACGACAGAGCGGCTTTCTTT.

V usage is TRBV27 and J usage is TRBJ2-3; 11 nucleotides align to TRBD2. The length of the CDR3 is 19 residues. Germline V CDR1 and CDR2: MNHEY, SMNVEV (reference sequence). V lost 5 bases, J lost 3 bases, and 16 bases stayed unmatched. CDR3 in amino acids: CASSRLIIAGGRGTDTQYF. DNA of the CDR3: TGTGCCAGCAGTCGACTGATAATAGCGGGAGGGCGGGGGACAGATACGCAGTATTTT.

This rearrangement joins TRBV27 to TRBJ2-7; 10 positions agree with TRBD1. J was trimmed by 2 bases and V by 3 bases; bases with no gene match: 1. CDR1 is MNHEY, CDR2 SMNVEV, per germline (reference sequence). This CDR3 is built from 14 residues. The CDR3 is CASSLGQGTYEQYF. CDR3 DNA sequence: TGTGCCAGCAGTTTGGGACAGGGGACCTACGAGCAGTACTTC.

The chain is built from TRBV5-5 and TRBJ1-3; no clear D gene. Trimming took off 3 bases at V and 3 bases at J, with 16 bases between the two ends. Per germline, CDR1 SGHKS and CDR2 YYEKEE (reference sequence). The CDR3 totals 16 residues. This CDR3 is CASSSTSGTGGNTIYF. The CDR3 DNA reads TGTGCCAGCAGCTCCACTTCGGGAACCGGTGGAAACACCATATATTTT. The variable domain in full, with the rest retrieved from reference TRBV5-5 and TRBJ1-3, is DAGVTQSPTHLIKTRGQQVTLRCSPISGHKSVSWYQQVLGQGPQFIFQYYEKEERGRGNFPDRFSARQFPNYSSELNVNALLLGDSALYLCASSSTSGTGGNTIYFGEGSWLTVV.

The J gene is TRBJ2-7, the V gene TRBV29-1; the match to TRBD2 covers 10 bases. This CDR3 has 12 residues. CDR1 and CDR2 from the germline V gene are SQVTM and ANQGSEA. J lost 5 bases, V lost 6 bases, and 4 bases had no gene match. Here the CDR3 DNA reads TGCAGCGTCGGTACTAGCGGGAACGAGCAGTACTTC. Amino acids: CSVGTSGNEQYF.